One and the same sample provided the 20 T cell receptor beta chains below, sequenced in a study of sequential checkpoint blockade in melanoma. The protocol was immunoSEQ multiplex PCR, while the TCRdb copy is restricted to in-frame clones and leaves out a portion. The sample lists around 20,000 clones, 56% occurring once. Treatment in this sample: randomized to nivolumab then ipilimumab (arm A) or the reverse (arm B). The sample consisted of CD8+ T cells sorted from blood (inferred from file names), taken from a patient given nivolumab and ipilimumab in sequence. The receptor set was obtained from a human donor with melanoma.

The chain has TRBV28 and TRBJ2-4; no clear D. The CDR3 has 15 amino acids. Germline V gene data show CDR1 as MDHEN and CDR2 as SYDVKM. V was pared by 4 bases and J by 3 bases, with 13 bases between. In DNA form, the CDR3 reads TGTGCCAGCAGTTCCCCCTGGGCCAACAAAAACATTCAGTACTTC. Its protein is CASSSPWANKNIQYF.

The table lists this clone with a few counts. This chain uses TRBV4-2 with TRBJ1-1; D may be TRBD1 (5 bases). The CDR3 contains 15 residues. The ends were cut back, 1 base at V and 5 bases at J, with 14 bases in the middle. Germline values: CDR1 LGHNA, CDR2 YNFKEQ. The CDR3 reads CASSQAMGRRTEAFF. The CDR3 region has the DNA TGTGCCAGCAGCCAAGCCATGGGGCGGAGAACTGAAGCTTTCTTT.

This clone was recorded many times. The CDR3 here is CASSLASARRPAEQYF. DNA of the CDR3: TGTGCCAGCAGCTTGGCCAGTGCCCGGCGGCCTGCCGAGCAGTACTTC. This chain joins TRBV7-2 and TRBJ2-7; D not certain. The ends were cut back, 3 bases at V and 6 bases at J, with 21 bases in the middle. Germline loops: CDR1 SGHTA, CDR2 FQGNSA. This CDR3 has 16 amino acids.

The rearrangement joins TRBV7-9 to TRBJ2-1; 13 nucleotides agree with TRBD2. The CDR3 covers 15 residues. The ends lost 5 bases at V and 7 bases at J; junction bases unmatched: 5. CDR1 is SEHNR, CDR2 FQNEAQ, per germline (reference sequence). DNA of the CDR3: TGTGCCAGCAGCGACGGGACTAGCGGGGTTAATGAGCAGTTCTTC. Its translation: CASSDGTSGVNEQFF.

This clone turned up a few times. This rearrangement joins TRBV6-5 to TRBJ2-5; maybe TRBD2 (7 bases). CDR3 length: 14 amino acids. Germline V gene data show CDR1 as MNHEY and CDR2 as SVGAGI. The germline V and J ends were trimmed by 4 bases and 4 bases, with 13 bases remaining between them. This chain's CDR3 is CASSFGGRRETQYF. CDR3 bases: TGTGCCAGCAGTTTCGGGGGGCGAAGAGAGACCCAGTACTTC.

V gene TRBV5-4 combines with J gene TRBJ2-7; possibly TRBD1 for D (6 bases). There are 15 residues in the CDR3. Trimming removed 3 bases at V and 1 base at J, with 14 bases between. Germline assignment: CDR1 SGHNT and CDR2 YYREEE (reference sequence). CDR3 sequence: CASSSEDSQSYEQYF. In nucleotides, the CDR3 is TGTGCCAGCAGCTCCGAGGACAGTCAGTCCTACGAGCAGTACTTC.

V usage is TRBV4-2 and J usage is TRBJ1-1, with D unclear. Germline V CDR1 and CDR2: LGHNA, YNFKEQ. Trimming took off 0 bases at V and 0 bases at J, with 11 bases between the two ends. There are 16 residues in the CDR3. CDR3 loop: CASSQEIGSVNTEAFF. The CDR3 DNA reads TGTGCCAGCAGCCAAGAGATCGGGAGCGTGAACACTGAAGCTTTCTTT.

V usage is TRBV9 and J usage is TRBJ1-5; no reliable D call. The germline CDR1 and CDR2 sequences are SGDLS and YYNGEE. The CDR3 has 15 residues. V lost 0 bases and J 0 bases, leaving 7 bases between the germline ends. The CDR3: CASSVVSDSNQPQHF. CDR3 DNA sequence: TGTGCCAGCAGCGTAGTTTCAGATAGCAATCAGCCCCAGCATTTT.

The V gene is TRBV6-4, the J gene TRBJ1-1; TRBD1 is a possible D gene (6 bases). Germline CDR1 MRHNA, CDR2 SNTAGT. Trimming cost V 10 bases and J 5 bases, with 26 bases left between them. The CDR3 contains 16 residues. CDR3: CATPRAAYQGRTEAFF. Here the CDR3 DNA reads TGTGCCACCCCCCGCGCGGCCTACCAGGGGCGGACTGAAGCTTTCTTT.

The chain carries TRBV7-9 and TRBJ2-5, with 11 bases identical to TRBD1. The J segment lost 7 bases and the V segment lost 4 bases, leaving 8 bases of the junction unmatched. This CDR3 region has 15 residues. Germline V lookup: CDR1 SEHNR, CDR2 FQNEAQ (reference sequence). The CDR3 sequence: CASSSDRGLRGTQYF. The CDR3 DNA follows: TGTGCCAGCAGCTCGGACAGGGGGCTTCGTGGGACCCAGTACTTC.

The rearrangement uses TRBV4-1 and TRBJ2-7; maybe TRBD1 (5 bases). Trimming shortened V by 3 bases and J by 6 bases, and 9 bases separated the two germline ends. This CDR3 comprises 12 residues. The germline V gene has CDR1 MGHRA and CDR2 YSYEKL. DNA for the CDR3: TGCGCCAGCAGCCAGCCTCAGGGCGAGCAGTACTTC. Its protein is CASSQPQGEQYF.

This clone was recorded only once. This chain connects TRBV2 to TRBJ2-1; D possibly corresponds to TRBD1 (6 bases). CDR3 length equals 15 residues. V was clipped by 7 bases and J by 8 bases, with 21 bases between them. The germline CDR1 and CDR2 sequences are SNHLY and FYNNEI. CDR3 DNA: TGTGCCAGCACTTCATCGGGACATTCCGGGGATGAGCAGTTCTTC. Translating gives CASTSSGHSGDEQFF. Filled out from reference TRBV2 and TRBJ2-1, the complete variable domain reads EPEVTQTPSHQVTQMGQEVILRCVPISNHLYFYWYRQILGQKVEFLVSFYNNEISEKSEIFDDQFSVERPDGSNFTLKIRSTKLEDSAMYFCASTSSGHSGDEQFFGPGTRLTVL.

CDR3 nucleotide sequence: TGTGCCAGCAGTTGGGACAGGGAAAATCAGCCCCAGCATTTT. Encoded protein: CASSWDRENQPQHF. This chain links TRBV28 with TRBJ1-5, with 9 bases lining up with TRBD1. The CDR3 has 14 amino acids. Germline V CDR1 and CDR2: MDHEN, SYDVKM. V lost 4 bases, J lost 4 bases, and 2 bases stayed unmatched.

The V gene is TRBV27, the J gene TRBJ2-2; 7 bases are a match to TRBD1. The CDR3 runs to 17 residues. The germline V gene encodes CDR1 MNHEY and CDR2 SMNVEV (reference sequence). V was clipped by 5 bases and J by 2 bases; unmatched bases: 11. CDR3 DNA: TGTGCCAGCAGTCCCAGTACCACAGGGGTAAACACCGGGGAGCTGTTTTTT. As protein: CASSPSTTGVNTGELFF.

The chain employs TRBV2 and TRBJ2-5; 8 bases agree with TRBD2. The better agreement between TRBJ2-7 and the DNA end casts doubt on the J call. Looked up from germline, CDR1 is SNHLY and CDR2 is FYNNEI. This CDR3 region has 15 residues. The CDR3 loop reads CASSSDRGGTYEQYF. CDR3 nucleotides: TGTGCCAGCAGTTCAGACCGGGGGGGTACCTACGAGCAGTACTTC.

A note on this clone: Different DNA sequences within this sample yield the same CDR3. The chain joins TRBV6-5 to TRBJ1-5, with a possible D match to TRBD1 (6 bases). V was trimmed by 5 bases and J by 1 base, leaving 12 bases between them. The CDR3 runs 15 residues. CDR1 MNHEY and CDR2 SVGAGI come from the germline V gene. CDR3 sequence reads: CASSQQGTSNQPQHF. CDR3 DNA sequence: TGTGCCAGCAGTCAACAGGGAACCAGCAATCAGCCCCAGCATTTT.

This clone was found once. The CDR3 protein is CASSPGGFGNEQYF. CDR3 DNA: TGTGCCAGCAGCCCGGGAGGGTTCGGGAACGAGCAGTACTTC. The rearrangement links TRBV11-3 to TRBJ2-7; 8 positions match TRBD2. V lost 5 bases to trimming and J lost 5 bases; unmatched junction nucleotides: 8. Germline V gene data show CDR1 as SGHNT and CDR2 as YENEEA. CDR3 size: 14 residues.

The genes are TRBV18 and TRBJ2-3; TRBD1 might be the D (6 bases). The CDR3 has 17 amino acids. Trimming took 3 bases from V and 2 from J, leaving 18 bases between them. The germline V gene has CDR1 KGHSH and CDR2 LQKENI. CDR3 sequence reads: CASSPIPGQTNTDTQYF. CDR3 nucleotide sequence: TGTGCCAGCTCACCTATACCCGGACAGACCAACACAGATACGCAGTATTTT.

By share, this clone counts as medium-sized (0.01 to 0.1%). The chain combines TRBV7-6 with TRBJ2-7, with 7 bases lining up with TRBD1. From germline, CDR1 is SGHVS and CDR2 FNYEAQ. The V gene end was trimmed by 5 bases and the J gene end by 2 bases; junction bases not matched to a gene: 9. There are 15 residues in the CDR3. CDR3 sequence reads: CASSPSGTAPYEQYF. The CDR3 DNA reads as TGTGCCAGCAGCCCCAGTGGGACAGCCCCCTACGAGCAGTACTTC.

The rearrangement links TRBV7-2 to TRBJ2-7, with TRBD2 identical over 11 bases. The CDR3 loop spans 14 amino acids. Trimming took 5 bases from V and 3 from J; bases not matched to a gene: 3. Germline assignment: CDR1 SGHTA and CDR2 FQGNSA. For the CDR3, the DNA is TGTGCCAGCAGCCCGGGGACTAGCGGCTACGAGCAGTACTTC. Its translation: CASSPGTSGYEQYF.